The 18 T cell receptor beta chains listed next were all sequenced from one sample in a study of CD8+ T cells in alopecia areata (dated by TCRdb to the late 2010s). The label giving this sample's treatment or condition can be read as: oral pan-JAK inhibitor, 5-10 mg twice daily. Library preparation employed the immunoSEQ multiplex PCR assay. RNA was extracted from all samples and reverse transcribed into cDNA as template for TCR sequencing. The table was pulled from immuneACCESS by TCRdb, which kept in-frame rearrangements only. Such tables lose some clones; where checked, under half of the loss comes from unresolved V genes, and the rest has no known cause. The sample data list a few hundred thousand clones, and more than 30% of these were observed just once. Almost 0.5% of the sample is held by the ten biggest clonotypes. Specimen: CD4+ T cells sorted from blood, collected at approximately week 30, from a patient treated with tofacitinib. The receptors shown here come from a human donor with alopecia areata.

This clone appeared once. The chain combines TRBV29-1 with TRBJ2-2; 10 bases map to TRBD2. In germline, CDR1 is SQVTM, CDR2 ANQGSEA. With V trimmed by 1 base and J by 5 bases, 7 bases remained unmatched. CDR3 length: 16 amino acids. CDR3 protein: CSVEGESGRATGELFF. The CDR3 DNA follows: TGCAGCGTTGAAGGGGAAAGCGGGAGGGCAACCGGGGAGCTGTTTTTT.

The chain recombines TRBV5-4 with TRBJ2-7; 12 bases are shared with TRBD2. The CDR3 consists of 12 residues. Trimming cost V 8 bases and J 6 bases; bases outside gene matches: 3. From germline, CDR1 is SGHNT and CDR2 YYREEE (reference sequence). The CDR3, as DNA: TGTGCCAGTGCTAGCGGGAGGGCCGAGCAGTACTTC. As protein: CASASGRAEQYF.

This chain connects TRBV6-5 to TRBJ2-7; maybe TRBD2 (5 bases). Looked up from germline, CDR1 is MNHEY and CDR2 is SVGAGI. Between the trimmed V and J ends, which lost 4 bases and 2 bases, there was a span of 15 bases. The CDR3 runs to 15 residues. The CDR3 nucleotides are TGTGCCAGCAGTTTATCAGAAGGGAGAACCTACGAGCAGTACTTC. This gives the protein CASSLSEGRTYEQYF.

The chain uses TRBV30 and TRBJ1-1; D is unresolved. CDR3 size: 13 residues. Trimming took off 1 base at V and 1 base at J, with 7 bases between the two ends. Germline V gene data show CDR1 as GTSNPN and CDR2 as SVGIG (reference sequence). The CDR3 sequence is CAWSATQNTEAFF. The CDR3 region has the DNA TGTGCCTGGAGTGCAACACAGAACACTGAAGCTTTCTTT. The entire variable domain, with the rest obtained from reference TRBV30 and TRBJ1-1, is as follows: SQTIHQWPATLVQPVGSPLSLECTVEGTSNPNLYWYRQAAGRGLQLLFYSVGIGQISSEVPQNLSASRPQDRQFILSSKKLLLSDSGFYLCAWSATQNTEAFFGQGTRLTVV.

This clone was counted a few times. J is TRBJ2-7 and V is TRBV30; D gene uncertain. The CDR3 has 13 residues. Germline V gives CDR1 GTSNPN, CDR2 SVGIG (reference sequence). V was cut by 0 bases and J by 6 bases, with 12 bases left in between. The CDR3 bases are TGTGCCTGGAGTGTAACGGGTCCCAGCGAGCAGTACTTC. Its protein is CAWSVTGPSEQYF.

The chain has TRBV19 and TRBJ2-1, with 7 bases aligning to TRBD2. The CDR3 consists of 15 residues. V lost 3 bases and J lost 10; bases outside the gene matches: 12. The germline V gene encodes CDR1 LNHDA and CDR2 SQIVND (reference sequence). The CDR3: CASSIASAGVREQFF. For the CDR3, the DNA is TGTGCCAGTAGTATTGCCTCGGCGGGAGTTCGCGAGCAGTTCTTC.

Only one count was recorded for this clone. J is TRBJ1-5 and V is TRBV7-9; no clear D gene. Germline CDR1 is SEHNR and CDR2 is FQNEAQ (reference sequence). V was clipped by 5 bases and J by 0 bases, with 8 bases between them. The CDR3 sequence is 14 residues long. In nucleotides, the CDR3 is TGTGCCAGCAGCCTTACGCCTAGCAATCAGCCCCAGCATTTT. It codes for CASSLTPSNQPQHF.

The chain couples TRBV2 to TRBJ1-2; 7 nucleotides agree with TRBD1. This CDR3 has 13 amino acids. Looked up from germline, CDR1 is SNHLY and CDR2 is FYNNEI. V lost 9 bases, J lost 5 bases, and 9 bases stayed unmatched. The CDR3 DNA reads TGTGCCAGTCGCATGCAGGGGGGTTATGGCTACACCTTC. Its translation: CASRMQGGYGYTF.

V and J are TRBV9 and TRBJ1-2; D call uncertain. The length of the CDR3 is 14 residues. The germline V gene encodes CDR1 SGDLS and CDR2 YYNGEE. V was clipped by 5 bases and J by 3 bases, with 14 bases between them. CDR3 residues: CASSGPGKDYGYTF. The CDR3 DNA reads as TGTGCCAGCAGTGGTCCGGGGAAAGACTATGGCTACACCTTC.

The rearrangement uses TRBV18 and TRBJ2-7, with D possibly matching TRBD1 (5 bases). CDR1 KGHSH and CDR2 LQKENI come from the germline V gene. V dropped 6 bases and J dropped 2 bases, with 14 bases sitting between them. The CDR3 consists of 14 residues. CDR3 bases: TGTGCCAGCTCCCGCGACAGTAGGCCCTACGAGCAGTACTTC. This codes for CASSRDSRPYEQYF.

The chain carries TRBV5-1 and TRBJ1-2, with TRBD1 matching 7 bases. V dropped 4 bases and J dropped 0; count of bases not matched to a gene: 3. CDR3 length: 14 amino acids. CDR1 and CDR2 (germline): SGHRS, YFSETQ. The CDR3 DNA reads TGCGCCAGCAGCCTTGGGACAGCTAACTATGGCTACACCTTC. Translation: CASSLGTANYGYTF.

J is TRBJ2-6 and V is TRBV30; D is unresolved. The germline V gene encodes CDR1 GTSNPN and CDR2 SVGIG (reference sequence). This CDR3 comprises 14 residues. Trimming pared 2 bases from V and 1 base from J, leaving 6 bases between. CDR3 amino acids: CAWSIQSGANVLTF. DNA for the CDR3: TGTGCCTGGAGTATCCAGTCTGGGGCCAACGTCCTGACTTTC.

The genes are TRBV6-5 and TRBJ1-2; no clear D. Germline CDR1 MNHEY, CDR2 SVGAGI. This CDR3 spans 12 amino acids. Trimming pared 7 bases from V and 3 bases from J, leaving 9 bases between. The CDR3, as DNA: TGTGCCAGCACCGCGGGGTACTATGGCTACACCTTC. Its protein product is CASTAGYYGYTF.

V gene TRBV30 combines with J gene TRBJ2-7; 8 bases map to TRBD2. The CDR3 runs to 16 residues. Germline CDR1 GTSNPN, CDR2 SVGIG (reference sequence). J lost 3 bases, V lost 0 bases, and 10 bases had no gene match. The CDR3 region has the DNA TGTGCCTGGAGTGTATGGGGAGCGGGGGACCTCTACGAGCAGTACTTC. It is translated as CAWSVWGAGDLYEQYF.

This clone was found a few times. The chain has TRBV11-2 and TRBJ2-7; D tentatively reads TRBD1 or TRBD2 (6 bases each). The V gene lost 5 bases and the J gene lost 6 bases, with 17 bases spanning the gap. The CDR3 runs 14 residues. Germline V gives CDR1 SGHAT, CDR2 FQNNGV. CDR3 sequence (DNA): TGTGCCAGCAGCCCCAGGAGGGGGTTAGCCGAGCAGTACTTC. Its protein is CASSPRRGLAEQYF.

The chain has TRBV27 and TRBJ2-7; TRBD2 might be the D (6 bases). V was trimmed by 4 bases and J by 0 bases, leaving 13 bases between them. The CDR3 sequence is 15 residues long. The germline CDR1 and CDR2 sequences are MNHEY and SMNVEV (reference sequence). The chain's CDR3 is CASSSTRDFSYEQYF. As DNA, the CDR3 is TGTGCCAGCAGTTCTACCCGGGACTTCTCCTACGAGCAGTACTTC.

This clone has a handful of counts. V and J are TRBV9 and TRBJ2-5; D uncertain. V dropped 0 bases and J dropped 5 bases, with 11 bases sitting between them. Germline lookup yields CDR1 SGDLS and CDR2 YYNGEE. This CDR3 is 14 amino acids long. For the CDR3, the DNA is TGTGCCAGCAGCGTAGGGGTGGGGTCGGAGACCCAGTACTTC. It is translated as CASSVGVGSETQYF.

As to this clone: This sample also contains other DNA sequences that code for the same CDR3. The chain employs TRBV6-5 and TRBJ1-2; D perhaps matches TRBD1 (6 bases). The CDR3 covers 13 residues. Trimming removed 5 bases from V and 4 bases from J, with 11 bases in between. Germline V gene sequence: CDR1 MNHEY, CDR2 SVGAGI. CDR3 sequence reads: CASSQQGTYGYTF. The CDR3, as DNA: TGTGCCAGCAGTCAACAGGGAACCTATGGCTACACCTTC.